This T cell receptor (beta chain) emerged from a study of T cell repertoires in cytomegalovirus infection. Study as a whole: Newly reported HLA-C-restricted and thoroughly characterized HLA-B-restricted CMV epitopes were employed. In public TCR beta signatures, there were indications of both CMV infection and matching HLA type.

CDR1 is LGHNA, CDR2 YSLEER, per germline. The V end was cut by 0 bases, the J end by 4 bases, with 7 bases between. The CDR3 loop spans 14 amino acids. Points on this clonotype: Its specificity is unknown.

TCRdb passed the reads through MiXCR, listing each CDR3 protein once. The sample consists of over 45,000 distinct CDR3 sequences, approximately 19% of them appearing once. Regarding the study as a whole: Frequencies of public TCR beta families were cumulated, and this identified carriers of CMV plus the relevant HLA. HLA-C-restricted CMV clonotypes gave the most frequent clonotype in two of eight donors.

The rearrangement joins TRBV4-3 to TRBJ2-1; a weak D match, TRBD2 (5 bases). Sequences were derived from CD8+ T cells from cultured PBMCs, sampled from culture after CMV antigen stimulation. This clonotype originated in a human donor in good health (CMV status not recorded). Some clones in this sample may be carry-over from other donors' samples. This CDR3 reads CASSQDTGYNEQFF. In DNA, the CDR3 is TGCGCCAGCAGCCAAGACACGGGGTACAATGAGCAGTTCTTC.